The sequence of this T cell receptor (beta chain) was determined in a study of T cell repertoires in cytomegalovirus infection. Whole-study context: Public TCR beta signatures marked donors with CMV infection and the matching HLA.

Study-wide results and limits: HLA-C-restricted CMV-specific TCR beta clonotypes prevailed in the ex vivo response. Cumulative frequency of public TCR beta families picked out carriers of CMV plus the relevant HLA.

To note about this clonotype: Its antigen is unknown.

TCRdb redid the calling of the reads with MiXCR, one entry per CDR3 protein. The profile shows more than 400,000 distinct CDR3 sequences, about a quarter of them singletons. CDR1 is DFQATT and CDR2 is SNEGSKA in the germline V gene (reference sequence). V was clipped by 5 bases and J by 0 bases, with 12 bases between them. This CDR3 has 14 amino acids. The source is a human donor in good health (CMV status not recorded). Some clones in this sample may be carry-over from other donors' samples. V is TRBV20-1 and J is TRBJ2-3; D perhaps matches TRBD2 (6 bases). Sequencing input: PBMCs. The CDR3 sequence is CSARRLDSTDTQYF. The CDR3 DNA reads TGCAGTGCTCGTAGACTAGATAGCACAGATACGCAGTATTTT.